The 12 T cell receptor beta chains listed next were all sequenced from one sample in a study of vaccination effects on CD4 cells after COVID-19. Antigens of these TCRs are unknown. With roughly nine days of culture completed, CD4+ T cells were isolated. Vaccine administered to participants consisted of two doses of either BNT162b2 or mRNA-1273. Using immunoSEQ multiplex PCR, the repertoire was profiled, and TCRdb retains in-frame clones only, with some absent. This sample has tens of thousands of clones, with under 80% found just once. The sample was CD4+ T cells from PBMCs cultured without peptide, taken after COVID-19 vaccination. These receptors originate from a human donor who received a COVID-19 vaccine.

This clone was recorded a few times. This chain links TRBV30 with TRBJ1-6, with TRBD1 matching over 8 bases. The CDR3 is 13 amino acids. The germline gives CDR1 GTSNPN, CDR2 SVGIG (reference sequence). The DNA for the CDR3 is TGTGCTTATGAAGACAGGGGAAATTCACCCCTCCACTTT. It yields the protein CAYEDRGNSPLHF.

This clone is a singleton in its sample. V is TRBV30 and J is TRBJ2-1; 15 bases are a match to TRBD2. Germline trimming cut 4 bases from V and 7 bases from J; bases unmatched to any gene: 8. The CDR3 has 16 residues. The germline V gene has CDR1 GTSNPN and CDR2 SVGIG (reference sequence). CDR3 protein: CAWTRTSGGAMNEQFF. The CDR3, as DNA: TGTGCCTGGACGCGGACTAGCGGGGGGGCCATGAATGAGCAGTTCTTC.

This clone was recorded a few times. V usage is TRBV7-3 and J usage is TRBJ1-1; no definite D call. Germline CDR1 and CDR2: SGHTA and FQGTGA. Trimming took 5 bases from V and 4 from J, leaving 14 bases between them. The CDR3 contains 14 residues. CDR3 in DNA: TGTGCCAGCAGCCGTCAAGCAGGTAGCACTGAAGCTTTCTTT. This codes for CASSRQAGSTEAFF.

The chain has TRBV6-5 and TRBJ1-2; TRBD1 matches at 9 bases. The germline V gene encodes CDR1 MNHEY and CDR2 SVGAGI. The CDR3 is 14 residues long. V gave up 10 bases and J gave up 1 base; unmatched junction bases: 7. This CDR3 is CATRDRGSNYGYTF. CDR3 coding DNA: TGTGCCACAAGAGACAGGGGGAGTAACTATGGCTACACCTTC.

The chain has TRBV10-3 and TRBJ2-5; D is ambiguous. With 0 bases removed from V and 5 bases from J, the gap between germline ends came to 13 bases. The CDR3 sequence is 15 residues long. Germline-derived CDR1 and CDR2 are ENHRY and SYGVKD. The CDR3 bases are TGTGCCATCAGTGAGTCGATGGCCGGGTCCGAGACCCAGTACTTC. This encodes CAISESMAGSETQYF.

CDR3 amino acids: CASRLISGNTIYF. CDR3 DNA sequence: TGTGCCAGCAGGTTAATCTCTGGAAACACCATATATTTT. The genes are TRBV12-3 or TRBV12-4 and TRBJ1-3; D gene unclear. With 6 bases removed from V and 0 bases from J, the gap between germline ends came to 6 bases. This CDR3 is 13 amino acids long.

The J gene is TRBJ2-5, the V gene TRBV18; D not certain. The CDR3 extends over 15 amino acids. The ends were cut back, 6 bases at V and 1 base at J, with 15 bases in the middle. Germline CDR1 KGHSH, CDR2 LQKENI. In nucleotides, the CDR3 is TGTGCCAGCTCTAATAGACAAGCTAGCCAAGAGACCCAGTACTTC. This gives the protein CASSNRQASQETQYF.

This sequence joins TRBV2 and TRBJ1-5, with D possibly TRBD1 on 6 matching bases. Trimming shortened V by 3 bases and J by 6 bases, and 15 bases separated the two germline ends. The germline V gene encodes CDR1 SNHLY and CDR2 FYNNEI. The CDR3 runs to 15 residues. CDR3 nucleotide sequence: TGTGCCAGCAGTGAGCAGGGGATGTTAGGTCAGCCCCAGCATTTT. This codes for CASSEQGMLGQPQHF.

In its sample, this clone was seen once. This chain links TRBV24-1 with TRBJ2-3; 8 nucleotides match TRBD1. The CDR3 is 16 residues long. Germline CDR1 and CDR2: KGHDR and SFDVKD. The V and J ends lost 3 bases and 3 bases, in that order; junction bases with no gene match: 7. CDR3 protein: CATSDQTGADTDTQYF. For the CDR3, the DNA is TGTGCCACCAGTGATCAGACAGGGGCCGATACAGATACGCAGTATTTT.

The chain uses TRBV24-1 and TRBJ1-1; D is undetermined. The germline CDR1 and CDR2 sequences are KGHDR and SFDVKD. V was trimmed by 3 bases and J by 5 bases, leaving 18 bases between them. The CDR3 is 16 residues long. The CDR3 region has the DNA TGTGCCACCAGTGATGGGTCCAACGAGGGATGGACTGAAGCTTTCTTT. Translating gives CATSDGSNEGWTEAFF.

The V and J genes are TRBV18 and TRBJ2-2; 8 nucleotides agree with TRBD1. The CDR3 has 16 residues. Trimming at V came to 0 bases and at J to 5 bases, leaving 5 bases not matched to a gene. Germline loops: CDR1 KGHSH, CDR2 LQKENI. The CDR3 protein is CASSPPGDRKTGELFF. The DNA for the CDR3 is TGTGCCAGCTCACCACCGGGGGACAGGAAAACCGGGGAGCTGTTTTTT.

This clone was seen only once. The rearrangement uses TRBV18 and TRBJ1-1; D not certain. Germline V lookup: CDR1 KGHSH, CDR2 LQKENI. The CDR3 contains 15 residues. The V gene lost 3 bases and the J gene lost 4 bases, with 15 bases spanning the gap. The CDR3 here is CASSPEVGGSTEAFF. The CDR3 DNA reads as TGTGCCAGCTCACCGGAAGTTGGTGGAAGCACTGAAGCTTTCTTT.